This TCR beta chain derives from a study of healthy donors' naive CD4 and CD8 T cells. Each TCR library used about 500 ng of total RNA and a linear amplification protocol. Original handling: Roughly 5 healthy donors contributed around 85,000 sequenced TCR alpha transcripts. Each CDR3 protein is one row after TCRdb ran MiXCR on the reads. The V and J calls were determined by TCRdb, not by the authors. The repertoire holds around 200,000 distinct CDR3 sequences, 74% seen once, with about 2.4% in the top ten. Study-level results: Reportedly, most V and J gene segments showed naive CD4+ versus CD8+ bias. Negatively charged CDR3s marked CD8+ lineage; positively charged CDR3s marked CD4+ lineage.

Turning to this clonotype: Its antigen is not identified.

Naive T cells were sorted: CD4+CD8-CD45RO-CD45RA+ for CD4+, CD8+CD4-CD45RA+CD27bright for CD8+. CDR1 is SGHRS, CDR2 YFSETQ, per germline. The junction had 3 bases not matched to a gene; V was cut back by 2 bases and J by 7 bases. The CDR3 is 13 amino acids. The clonotype was recovered from a pool of human donors in good health; the sample pools cells from several healthy donors. The V and J genes are TRBV5-1 and TRBJ1-5; TRBD1 agrees at 7 bases. The sample consisted of naive CD4+ and CD8+ T cells sorted from blood, pooled from several donors. CDR3 loop: CASSLNRGQPQHF. The CDR3 bases are TGCGCCAGCAGCTTAAACAGGGGACAGCCCCAGCATTTT.